This record looks at one T cell receptor (beta chain) sequence and its context. This sample was included in a study of response to subunit inactivated influenza vaccine. The trim removed 4 bases at V and 2 bases at J, leaving 6 bases unmatched. The CDR3 is 15 residues long. The germline CDR1 and CDR2 sequences are MNHEY and SMNVEV (reference sequence). TCRdb reprocessed the RT-PCR reads with MiXCR, giving one entry per CDR3 protein. The repertoire includes some 480,000 distinct CDR3 sequences, about a tenth of them detected once, and roughly 12% sits in the top ten. Source: PBMCs from blood, taken 45 days after vaccination. The chain recombines TRBV27 with TRBJ2-7; 9 bases align to TRBD1. This TCR came from a man aged 45 to 65 who received an inactivated influenza vaccine. The CDR3 loop reads CASSSNRGPTYEQYF. CDR3 in DNA: TGTGCCAGCAGTTCCAACAGGGGGCCGACCTACGAGCAGTACTTC.